This is a list of T cell receptor beta chains from one sample in a study of CXCR3-negative and CXCR3-positive naive CD8 T cells. Following a re-call of the 5' RACE reads, TCRdb has one entry per CDR3 protein and lacks DNA. The sample totals under 75,000 distinct CDR3 sequences. Source material: naive CXCR3+ CD8+ T cells from blood. Receptors were obtained from a human donor in good health. Some clones in this sample may be carry-over from other donors' samples. Both conserved end residues are part of each CDR3.

v_gene,j_gene,len,CDR3aa
TRBV18,TRBJ2-7,15,CASSPTDTRFYEQYF
TRBV4-2,TRBJ2-2,18,CASSQNPRTGGYTGELFF
TRBV4-1,TRBJ1-2,13,CASSHQQTNGYTF
TRBV6-5,TRBJ1-5,16,CASSDTWNYSNQPQHF
TRBV2,TRBJ2-1,16,CASSEAQGKGYNEQFF
TRBV28,TRBJ2-1,15,CASKTGTGYYNEQFF
TRBV9,TRBJ2-1,17,CASSASPGQLNYNEQFF
TRBV7-6,TRBJ2-1,12,CASSLIYNEQFF
TRBV15,TRBJ2-1,15,CATSKPGLDYNEQFF
TRBV29-1,TRBJ2-5,16,CSVEDRGGAYLETQYF
TRBV29-1,TRBJ2-3,13,CSAEKEGADTQYF
TRBV27,TRBJ1-1,13,CASSLGINTEAFF
TRBV2,TRBJ1-1,16,CASSEPRDSAETEAFF
TRBV29-1,TRBJ1-4,15,CSVGERGRPNEKLFF
TRBV3-1,TRBJ1-2,19,CASSPGIASASTLNYGYTF
TRBV18,TRBJ2-1,15,CASLPGGAAYNEQFF
TRBV6-5,TRBJ2-3,13,CASSYALTDTQYF
TRBV15,TRBJ2-1,14,CATSRDGSGGEQFF
TRBV7-8,TRBJ2-2,20,CATLGTSLGQGGGSTGELFF
TRBV4-1,TRBJ2-4,15,CASSQDGVQVSIQYF
TRBV28,TRBJ2-1,18,CASSSTTRGASSYNEQFF